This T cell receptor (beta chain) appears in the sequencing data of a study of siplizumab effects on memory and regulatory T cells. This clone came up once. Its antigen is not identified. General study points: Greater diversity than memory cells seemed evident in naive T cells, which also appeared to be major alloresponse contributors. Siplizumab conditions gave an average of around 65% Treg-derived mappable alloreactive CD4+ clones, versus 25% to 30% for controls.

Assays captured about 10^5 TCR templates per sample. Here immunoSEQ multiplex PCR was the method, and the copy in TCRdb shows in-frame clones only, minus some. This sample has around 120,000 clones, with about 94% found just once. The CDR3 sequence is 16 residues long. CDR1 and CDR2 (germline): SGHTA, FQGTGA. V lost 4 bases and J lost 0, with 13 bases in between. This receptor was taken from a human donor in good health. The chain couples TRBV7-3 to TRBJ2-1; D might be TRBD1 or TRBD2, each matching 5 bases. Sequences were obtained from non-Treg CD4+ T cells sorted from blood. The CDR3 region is CASSSRGESSYNEQFF. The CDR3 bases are TGTGCCAGCAGCTCCCGGGGCGAGAGCTCCTACAATGAGCAGTTCTTC.